This T cell receptor (beta chain) was identified during a study of OX40 agonist ivuxolimab in advanced cancers. Study details: Dose-escalation patients were diagnosed with hepatocellular carcinoma, melanoma, renal cell cancer or head and neck cancer.

Produced via immunoSEQ multiplex PCR; TCRdb's table is partial and in-frame only. Among tens of thousands of clones, roughly 80% were seen once, and the ten largest hold around 3.9%. Germline V gene lookup returns CDR1 SGHRS and CDR2 YFSETQ. CDR3 size: 16 residues. Trimming cost V 0 bases and J 2 bases; bases outside gene matches: 5. The chain couples TRBV5-1 to TRBJ2-5, with TRBD2 matching 9 bases. The input for sequencing was CD4+ or CD8+ T cells sorted from blood, taken in a trial of the OX40 agonist ivuxolimab. The receptor was derived from an adult with an advanced solid tumor such as melanoma, head and neck, liver or kidney cancer. As DNA, the CDR3 is TGCGCCAGCAGCTTGGTGGAGCGGGGGGAACAAGAGACCCAGTACTTC. Amino acid sequence: CASSLVERGEQETQYF.